This T cell receptor beta chain was captured in a study of OX40 agonist ivuxolimab in advanced cancers. Some background on the complete study: Ivuxolimab was a fully human IgG2 agonistic monoclonal antibody targeting the costimulatory receptor OX40 (CD134). Intravenous ivuxolimab was administered to patients every 2 weeks at six dose levels: 0.01, 0.1, 0.3, 1.5, 3 and 10 mg/kg. Of the approximately 50 dose-escalation patients, hepatocellular carcinoma was present in around 20, melanoma in roughly 15, renal cell carcinoma in 9 and head and neck cancer in 9. In the dose-escalation cohort, 65% to 90% of patients were male, and the mean age was approximately 60 years, with a range of about 23 to 85. Patients were allowed to have had prior anti-PD-1, anti-PD-L1 or anti-CTLA-4 therapy, and approximately 37% of the dose-escalation patients had been treated with checkpoint inhibitors. Partial responses occurred in three dose-escalation patients, of whom one had hepatocellular carcinoma and two had cutaneous melanoma. Peripheral TCRbeta sequencing aimed to test whether ivuxolimab altered TCR sequence diversity and caused clonal T-cell expansion. The paper describes the monotherapy dose-escalation part (N of about 57 patients) of the phase I trial of ivuxolimab.

To note about this clone: Its antigen is not yet known. No much larger clonotype is one base removed from it; base qualities were not supplied.

Ends trimmed: V by 3 bases, J by 4 bases; bases unmatched to a gene: 7. From the germline V gene, CDR1 is SGHTA and CDR2 is FQGNSA. Counted from cysteine to phenylalanine, this CDR3 has 16 amino acids. This entry keeps only the CDR3 DNA: 48 bases, framed from base 1. Study-wide conclusions, independent of this receptor: After ivuxolimab, expanded clones were on average more numerous among CD8+ T cells than among CD4+ T cells. Low levels of normalized T-cell clonal expansion were also shown by some nonresponding patients. In partial responders in the 0.1-3.0 mg/kg groups, normalized peripheral clonal expansion was found to be among the lowest, especially among CD8+ T cells. At doses of 0.1 to 3.0 mg/kg, clonal expansion of both CD4+ and CD8+ blood T cells was observed from baseline to week 6. The antigen specificity of the peripheral T cells that underwent clonal expansion was not determined.

Genomic DNA was isolated from the sorted cells so that the TCRbeta CDR3 region could be sequenced. TCRbeta CDR3 regions were sequenced using the immunoSEQ Assay. The table was pulled from immuneACCESS by TCRdb, which kept in-frame rearrangements only. Such tables lose some clones; where checked, under half of the loss comes from unresolved V genes, and the rest has no known cause. The sample records about 38,000 clones, 70% to 85% of which are singletons. Of the sample, 20% to 25% falls within the top ten clones. The trial excluded patients who had a history of autoimmune disease or were on systemic immunosuppression. Peripheral blood for TCR sequencing was collected from all dose cohorts at baseline, on cycle 4 day 1, and on cycle 7 day 1. Samples came from an open-label, multicenter, first-in-human phase I dose-escalation trial of ivuxolimab. The trial enrolled adults with locally advanced or metastatic head and neck squamous cell, hepatocellular, melanoma or renal cell carcinoma. Before TCR sequencing, CD4+ and CD8+ T cells were separately sorted from peripheral blood.

The TCR comes from an adult with an advanced solid tumor such as melanoma, head and neck, liver or kidney cancer. The sequence is built from TRBV7-2 and TRBJ2-1, and 9 junction bases match TRBD2. The sample in question was CD4+ or CD8+ T cells sorted from blood, obtained in a trial of the OX40 agonist ivuxolimab. The CDR3 loop reads CASSLWAGGSYNEQFF. Here is the DNA: TGTGCCAGCAGCTTGTGGGCGGGGGGGTCATACAATGAGCAGTTCTTC. Outside the CDR3, residues come from the reference TRBV7-2 and TRBJ2-1 proteins, so the full variable domain is: GAGVSQSPSNKVTEKGKDVELRCDPISGHTALYWYRQSLGQGLEFLIYFQGNSAPDKSGLPSDRFSAERTGGSVSTLTIQRTQQEDSAVYLCASSLWAGGSYNEQFFGPGTRLTVL.